This T cell receptor (beta chain) is drawn from a study of T cell repertoires in cytomegalovirus infection. Study as a whole: Public TCR beta signature analysis indicated the presence of both CMV infection and matching HLA type. Study-wide results and caveats: Cumulative frequency of public TCR beta families picked out carriers of CMV plus the relevant HLA. HLA-C-restricted TCR beta clonotypes specific for CMV led the ex vivo response.

As for this clonotype: Its specificity is unknown. This may arise from a read error, as a much more abundant clone is one base away. As the CDR3 is not closed by the conserved phenylalanine or tryptophan, this likely results from a read error.

The V gene end was trimmed by 4 bases and the J gene end by 9 bases; junction bases not matched to a gene: 4. The CDR3 loop spans 13 amino acids. Germline CDR1 reads SGHVS; CDR2 reads FNYEAQ. TCRdb recomputed calls from the reads with MiXCR, one row per CDR3 protein. The sample contains 680,000 or so distinct CDR3 sequences, about a third of which appear only once. J is TRBJ1-2 and V is TRBV7-6, with TRBD1 matching over 11 bases. Sequences were obtained from PBMCs. This TCR was recovered from a human donor in good health (CMV status not recorded). Some clones in this sample may be carry-over from other donors' samples. This CDR3 is CASSSGQGVSYTL. Here the CDR3 DNA reads TGTGCCAGCAGCTCGGGACAGGGGGTTAGCTACACCTTA.